One and the same sample provided the 23 T cell receptor beta chains below, sequenced in a study of a mutant IDH1 vaccine in newly diagnosed glioma. Data came from immunoSEQ multiplex PCR; TCRdb stores just in-frame clones and leaves some out. The sample holds about 51,000 clones; over 75% are singletons and the top ten take roughly 4.8%. For these receptors, no antigen is known. Time point indicated: week 5, during vaccination. Doses comprised 300 ug of mutant IDH1 20-mer peptide each, plus topical imiquimod. The material sequenced was PBMCs, taken from a glioma patient whose treatment included an IDH1 peptide vaccine. Receptor source: a man aged 45-60 years with glioma.

The CDR3 loop is CAISTTSGGPETGELFF. Written as DNA, the CDR3 is TGTGCCATCAGTACGACTAGCGGGGGCCCCGAGACCGGGGAGCTGTTTTTT. The chain couples TRBV10-3 to TRBJ2-2; 12 bases align to TRBD2. The V segment lost 5 bases and the J segment 5 bases; nucleotides outside the gene matches: 9. The CDR3 consists of 17 residues. The germline CDR1 and CDR2 sequences are ENHRY and SYGVKD.

The J gene is TRBJ2-3, the V gene TRBV2; D not resolved. Per the germline V gene, CDR1 is SNHLY and CDR2 is FYNNEI. CDR3 length: 17 residues. V lost 8 bases and J lost 0, with 21 bases in between. The CDR3 nucleotides read TGTGCCAGCCAGGAGACGGATTCCAACCCTAGCACAGATACGCAGTATTTT. This gives the protein CASQETDSNPSTDTQYF.

This rearrangement joins TRBV2 to TRBJ1-2, with 9 bases lining up with TRBD1. V gave up 3 bases and J gave up 2 bases; unmatched junction bases: 7. Germline values: CDR1 SNHLY, CDR2 FYNNEI. This CDR3 is 16 amino acids long. The CDR3 region is CASSDQTGGRNYGYTF. In DNA form, the CDR3 reads TGTGCCAGCAGTGACCAGACAGGGGGTAGGAACTATGGCTACACCTTC.

The chain carries TRBV6-1 and TRBJ1-5, with D perhaps matching TRBD1 (6 bases). The V end was cut by 4 bases, the J end by 4 bases, with 14 bases between. Germline-derived CDR1 and CDR2 are MNHNS and SASEGT. This CDR3 contains 15 residues. CDR3 in amino acids: CASSGAGVINQPQHF. The CDR3 bases are TGTGCCAGCAGTGGGGCAGGGGTTATAAATCAGCCCCAGCATTTT.

J is TRBJ1-6 and V is TRBV19; D possibly corresponds to TRBD1 (6 bases). Germline assignment: CDR1 LNHDA and CDR2 SQIVND (reference sequence). This CDR3 region has 14 residues. Trimming pared 6 bases from V and 9 bases from J, leaving 15 bases between. The CDR3 bases are TGTGCCAGTAGGACCACAGGGACCTTTTCACCCCTCCACTTT. This gives the protein CASRTTGTFSPLHF.

V is TRBV29-1 and J is TRBJ2-1, with TRBD1 matching over 8 bases. Germline lookup yields CDR1 SQVTM and CDR2 ANQGSEA. Unmatched junction bases numbered 10, after V lost 3 bases and J lost 9 bases. The length of the CDR3 is 14 residues. CDR3 sequence reads: CSVEWGDRLGEQFF. The CDR3 DNA sequence: TGCAGCGTTGAGTGGGGGGACAGGTTGGGTGAGCAGTTCTTC.

The V call is TRBV29-1, the J call TRBJ2-2, with D perhaps given as TRBD1 or TRBD2 (7 bases each). The germline CDR1 and CDR2 sequences are SQVTM and ANQGSEA. The CDR3 has 14 amino acids. The V gene lost 6 bases and the J gene lost 5 bases, with 16 bases spanning the gap. This CDR3 reads CSVRRQGGTGELFF. CDR3 DNA: TGCAGCGTCAGAAGGCAGGGGGGGACCGGGGAGCTGTTTTTT.

The rearrangement uses TRBV4-1 and TRBJ2-3, with D unresolved. Trimming shortened V by 3 bases and J by 6 bases, and 10 bases separated the two germline ends. Germline V gene data show CDR1 as MGHRA and CDR2 as YSYEKL. This CDR3 is built from 13 residues. The CDR3 is CASSQRGADTQYF. The CDR3 DNA follows: TGCGCCAGCAGCCAGAGAGGTGCGGATACGCAGTATTTT.

The chain employs TRBV13 and TRBJ1-5; D unclear. The V end was cut by 7 bases, the J end by 4 bases, with 11 bases between. The CDR3 consists of 13 residues. The germline V gene encodes CDR1 PRHDT and CDR2 FYEKMQ (reference sequence). In nucleotides, the CDR3 is TGTGCCAGCACCCTAGGGAGAAATCAGCCCCAGCATTTT. This gives the protein CASTLGRNQPQHF.

The CDR3 loop is CSVDGGGRQYF. The CDR3 DNA is TGCAGCGTTGATGGGGGAGGGAGGCAGTACTTC. V gene TRBV29-1 combines with J gene TRBJ2-7; 7 bases map to TRBD2. The CDR3 extends over 11 amino acids. CDR1 is SQVTM, CDR2 ANQGSEA, per germline. The junction had 5 bases not matched to a gene; V was cut back by 3 bases and J by 9 bases.

This chain connects TRBV14 to TRBJ2-1; D unclear. V lost 4 bases and J 8 bases, leaving 18 bases between the germline ends. CDR3 length: 15 residues. Germline CDR1 SGHDN, CDR2 FVKESK. CDR3 coding DNA: TGTGCCAGCAGCCTTCAAATAGGGAATGTGGATGAGCAGTTCTTC. Its protein is CASSLQIGNVDEQFF.

Regarding this clone: An end of the junction does not agree with germline; a read error may underlie this. The rearrangement links TRBV7-9 to TRBJ1-3; D unclear. Germline assignment: CDR1 SEHNR and CDR2 FQNEAQ (reference sequence). The CDR3 has 13 amino acids. For the CDR3, the DNA is TGTGCCAGCAGCCTAGCAGAGGGAAACACCATATATTTT. It encodes CASSLAEGNTIYF.

V gene TRBV7-2 combines with J gene TRBJ1-4; 9 bases match TRBD1. The length of the CDR3 is 14 residues. Germline V CDR1 and CDR2: SGHTA, FQGNSA. The V and J ends lost 5 bases and 7 bases, in that order; junction bases with no gene match: 5. The CDR3 nucleotides read TGTGCCAGCAGCCCGACAGGGGGGGGTGAAAAACTGTTTTTT. Protein sequence: CASSPTGGGEKLFF.

The gene calls are TRBV14 and TRBJ2-3; TRBD2 agrees at 11 bases. This CDR3 has 16 amino acids. The germline CDR1 and CDR2 sequences are SGHDN and FVKESK. V was clipped by 3 bases and J by 3 bases; unmatched bases: 5. The CDR3 DNA follows: TGTGCCAGCAGCCAGTCGACTAGCGGGGTGACAGATACGCAGTATTTT. Translating it yields CASSQSTSGVTDTQYF.

This rearrangement joins TRBV10-2 to TRBJ1-5; a possible D gene is TRBD1 (6 bases). V dropped 10 bases and J dropped 0 bases, with 10 bases sitting between them. The CDR3 is 13 residues long. Germline assignment: CDR1 WSHSY and CDR2 SAAADI. For the CDR3, the DNA is TGCGCCACCAGACAGGATAGCAATCAGCCCCAGCATTTT. Protein: CATRQDSNQPQHF.

The CDR3 nucleotides read TGTGCCACCAGCAAGGGAGAGGGGAGGGAGACCCAGTACTTC. Encoded protein: CATSKGEGRETQYF. The chain uses TRBV15 and TRBJ2-5; D may be TRBD2 (6 bases). The V and J ends lost 4 bases and 5 bases respectively, with 14 bases between them. Germline CDR1 is LNHNV and CDR2 is YYDKDF (reference sequence). The length of the CDR3 is 14 residues. Filled out from reference TRBV15 and TRBJ2-5, the complete variable domain reads DAMVIQNPRYQVTQFGKPVTLSCSQTLNHNVMYWYQQKSSQAPKLLFHYYDKDFNNEADTPDNFQSRRPNTSFCFLDIRSPGLGDTAMYLCATSKGEGRETQYFGPGTRLLVL.

The rearrangement joins TRBV18 to TRBJ1-5; tentatively, D is TRBD1 (5 bases). This CDR3 comprises 15 residues. Per germline, CDR1 KGHSH and CDR2 LQKENI. V was cut by 1 base and J by 1 base, with 8 bases left in between. The CDR3 sequence: CASSPLQGSNQPQHF. The CDR3 nucleotides are TGTGCCAGCTCACCACTCCAGGGAAGCAATCAGCCCCAGCATTTT.

This chain connects TRBV30 to TRBJ2-3; maybe TRBD1 (5 bases). Germline CDR1 reads GTSNPN; CDR2 reads SVGIG (reference sequence). CDR3 size: 10 residues. V lost 7 bases and J 6 bases, leaving 8 bases between the germline ends. CDR3 nucleotides: TGTGCCTTCGACAGTGATACGCAGTATTTT. Translating it yields CAFDSDTQYF.

CDR3 nucleotide sequence: TGCGCCAGCAGCTCACAGGGAAACACTGAAGCTTTCTTT. This sequence encodes CASSSQGNTEAFF. This rearrangement joins TRBV5-1 to TRBJ1-1; D perhaps matches TRBD1 (6 bases). This CDR3 is 13 amino acids long. The V end lost 3 bases, the J end lost 2 bases, and 8 bases lay between the germline ends. The germline gives CDR1 SGHRS, CDR2 YFSETQ.

V gene TRBV11-2 combines with J gene TRBJ2-5, with 7 bases lining up with TRBD1. The ends lost 4 bases at V and 2 bases at J; junction bases unmatched: 10. Per the germline V gene, CDR1 is SGHAT and CDR2 is FQNNGV. This CDR3 is built from 16 residues. CDR3 nucleotides: TGTGCCAGCAGCTCCACACGAGGGGGCCTGCAAGAGACCCAGTACTTC. This codes for CASSSTRGGLQETQYF.

V gene TRBV7-9 combines with J gene TRBJ2-7; 9 bases are a match to TRBD2. V shed 5 bases, J shed 3 bases, and the junction held 8 bases outside the gene matches. The CDR3 has 15 residues. Germline CDR1 SEHNR, CDR2 FQNEAQ (reference sequence). The CDR3: CASSPSSGEIYEQYF. DNA of the CDR3: TGTGCCAGCAGCCCCTCTAGCGGGGAGATCTACGAGCAGTACTTC.

This clone has only one observation. V usage is TRBV13 and J usage is TRBJ2-6; D remains ambiguous. Deletions cut 5 bases from V and 0 bases from J, with 11 bases between. This CDR3 is 16 amino acids long. From germline, CDR1 is PRHDT and CDR2 FYEKMQ (reference sequence). CDR3 coding DNA: TGTGCCAGCAGCCTTTCCCTTAACTCTGGGGCCAACGTCCTGACTTTC. Translating it yields CASSLSLNSGANVLTF.

The chain is built from TRBV10-3 and TRBJ1-5; 7 positions agree with TRBD1. V lost 8 bases, J lost 6 bases, and 10 bases stayed unmatched. There are 14 residues in the CDR3. Germline CDR1 and CDR2: ENHRY and SYGVKD. The DNA for the CDR3 is TGTGCCATCGGGAGGGGGCGCGACGCTCAGCCCCAGCATTTT. Its protein product is CAIGRGRDAQPQHF.